In this sample, the clone carrying this T cell receptor beta chain turned up a few times. Its specificity is not known. The sample is drawn from a study of T-cell reconstitution after alpha-beta-depleted transplantation in children. Trimming took 4 bases from V and 1 from J, leaving 14 bases between them. The CDR3 contains 16 residues. Germline lookup yields CDR1 SNHLY and CDR2 FYNNEI. Library preparation (for TCRbeta) was performed with unique molecular identifiers. Each CDR3 protein is one row after TCRdb ran MiXCR on the PCR reads. This table has about 980,000 distinct CDR3 sequences, about 31% appearing once. Findings of the study overall: Reportedly, roughly two months post-transplant, alpha-beta T cells arose from several hundred expanded graft clones. It was newly produced T cells that mostly accounted for T-cell counts and diversity one year after transplant. Some patients showed high day-60 TCRbeta diversity, which derived from surviving recipient T cells and thymic progenitors.

The receptor's source is a boy younger than two who had a stem cell transplant for SCID, so the T cells may come from the graft donor. The V call is TRBV2, the J call TRBJ2-1; weak D call: TRBD2 (6 bases). Specimen: PBMCs, mostly from graft donor cells, collected 360 days after TCRalphabeta/CD19-depleted stem cell transplant. In DNA form, the CDR3 reads TGTGCCAGCAGTGGGTTGGGACTTATGTCCTACAATGAGCAGTTCTTC. The encoded protein is CASSGLGLMSYNEQFF.